Sequencing of this T cell receptor (beta chain) was carried out in a study of blood T cell repertoires in COVID-19. Study overall: Acute-phase and convalescent COVID-19 samples originated in the United States, Italy and Spain. Nucleic acid was either cDNA or gDNA, and it came from T cells, B-cell-depleted T cells, or PBMCs.

With V trimmed by 2 bases and J by 4 bases, 8 bases remained unmatched. There are 16 residues in the CDR3. Germline V CDR1 and CDR2: LNHNV, YYDKDF (reference sequence). Generated by immunoSEQ multiplex PCR, the TCRdb table keeps only in-frame clones and is missing some. Among over 100,000 clones listed, about nine tenths were seen once. The TCR sequence derives from a man aged 50 to 59 with acute or convalescent COVID-19. The V gene is TRBV15, the J gene TRBJ2-7; TRBD2 aligns across 10 bases. The specimen was peripheral blood. The CDR3, as DNA: TGTGCCACCAGCAGACCTAGAGCGGGAGGGCGGTACGAGCAGTACTTC. Its translation is CATSRPRAGGRYEQYF.